Included here is one T cell receptor (beta chain) sequence, with context. Antigen unknown. The length of the CDR3 is 13 residues. Trimming took 8 bases from V and 2 from J; bases not matched to a gene: 2. The sample is drawn from a study of identical twins. The study, taken as a whole, reports: Out-of-frame alpha sequences that twins shared showed excess low generation probability.

MiXCR, applied by TCRdb to the 5' RACE reads, yields one record per CDR3 protein. The data hold 550,000 to 800,000 distinct CDR3 sequences, with about 7.6% observed a single time. This sample also belongs to another study, concerning yellow fever vaccine responses in identical twins.

This chain connects TRBV12-3 or TRBV12-4 to TRBJ2-7, with 11 nucleotides matching TRBD2. The sample comprised PBMCs. The receptor was derived from a woman between 18 and 30 years old in good health. The CDR3 here is CASLAGGTYEQYF. As DNA, the CDR3 is TGTGCCAGCTTAGCGGGAGGGACCTACGAGCAGTACTTC.